The 26 T cell receptor beta chains listed next were all sequenced from one sample in a study of T cells in Graves' hyperthyroidism and ophthalmopathy. RNA transcripts yielded amplified TCR beta CDR3 regions. The HTBI set primed first-round TCR CDR3 RT-PCR. TCRdb analysed the multiplex PCR reads with MiXCR anew, one entry per CDR3 protein. The sample has hundreds of thousands of distinct CDR3 sequences, over 35% seen once. The source material was blood. The receptors derive from a young man with Graves' hyperthyroidism.

A remark on this clonotype: Since a much larger clone is just one base distant, this may be a read error. The genes are TRBV20-1 and TRBJ2-7; D may correspond to TRBD1 or TRBD2 (5 bases each). The CDR3 extends over 13 amino acids. Deletions cut 6 bases from V and 2 bases from J, with 14 bases between. From germline, CDR1 is DFQATT and CDR2 SNEGSKA (reference sequence). The CDR3 DNA is TGCAGTGCCTTGGGGGTACCCCCCTACGAGCAGTACTTC. Protein sequence: CSALGVPPYEQYF.

In its sample, this clonotype was seen many times. V and J are TRBV25-1 and TRBJ1-1; no clear D. V gave up 3 bases and J gave up 3 bases, with 11 bases separating them. CDR3 size: 14 residues. The germline V gene encodes CDR1 MGHDK and CDR2 SYGVNS. In DNA, the CDR3 is TGTGCCAGCAGTGAGGAGGGTTGGGACACTGAAGCTTTCTTT. Translation: CASSEEGWDTEAFF.

Concerning this clonotype: This likely comes from a read error, as the CDR3 has no conserved phenylalanine or tryptophan at its end. This sequence joins TRBV4-3 and TRBJ2-7, with 7 bases aligning to TRBD1. V was pared by 1 base and J by 4 bases, with 7 bases of the junction left unmatched. The CDR3 has 15 amino acids. In germline, CDR1 is LGHNA, CDR2 YSLEER. The DNA for the CDR3 is TGCGCCAGCAGCCAAGGTCGGGGACAGCTTTACGAGCAGTACCTC. Translation: CASSQGRGQLYEQYL.

V usage is TRBV29-1 and J usage is TRBJ2-7; tentatively, D is TRBD2 (5 bases). This CDR3 is built from 15 residues. V was trimmed by 0 bases and J by 0 bases, leaving 12 bases between them. CDR1 is SQVTM and CDR2 is ANQGSEA in the germline V gene. The CDR3 loop is CSVEDPLGSSYEQYF. The DNA for the CDR3 is TGCAGCGTTGAAGATCCGCTTGGGAGCTCCTACGAGCAGTACTTC.

This clonotype has at least ten counts. V and J are TRBV10-2 and TRBJ2-7, with D possibly matching TRBD2 (7 bases). The CDR3 is made up of 14 amino acids. From germline, CDR1 is WSHSY and CDR2 SAAADI. The V end was cut by 3 bases, the J end by 2 bases, with 11 bases between. CDR3 DNA sequence: TGCGCCAGCAGTGAAGGGGGGGTTGCCTACGAGCAGTACTTC. The encoded protein is CASSEGGVAYEQYF.

The rearrangement joins TRBV9 to TRBJ1-5; 10 positions match TRBD1. The CDR3 runs 15 residues. CDR1 is SGDLS, CDR2 YYNGEE, per germline. The J segment lost 6 bases and the V segment lost 4 bases, leaving 7 bases of the junction unmatched. Written as DNA, the CDR3 is TGTGCCAGCAGCCAAACGGACAGGGGGAGTCAGCCCCAGCATTTT. Amino acid sequence: CASSQTDRGSQPQHF.

This clonotype was recorded many times. Mismatch with germline at one junction end may stem from a read error. The rearrangement links TRBV9 to TRBJ1-4; D possibly corresponds to TRBD1 (5 bases). The CDR3 length is 14 residues. Looked up from germline, CDR1 is SGDLS and CDR2 is YYNGEE. The CDR3 DNA follows: TGTGCCAGCAGCCCCTACAGTCAGGGTGAAAAACTATTTTTT. Its protein is CASSPYSQGEKLFF.

V and J are TRBV2 and TRBJ1-1; D is unclear. Germline V gene data show CDR1 as SNHLY and CDR2 as FYNNEI. V dropped 8 bases and J dropped 1 base, with 14 bases sitting between them. This CDR3 spans 14 amino acids. CDR3 region: CASRSGLENTEAFF. CDR3 bases: TGTGCCAGCCGCTCCGGATTGGAGAACACTGAAGCTTTCTTT.

Points on this clonotype: An end of the junction differs from the germline gene, which may be a read error. The V and J genes are TRBV12-3 or TRBV12-4 and TRBJ1-6, with D uncertain. CDR3 size: 13 residues. CDR3 sequence (DNA): TGTGCCAGCAGTTCGATATCCAGTTCACCCCTCCGCTTT. This sequence encodes CASSSISSSPLRF.

This clonotype appeared many times. The CDR3 DNA is TGTGCCAGCAGCCCTAACTGGGACACCGGGGAGCTGTTTTTT. Translated, it gives CASSPNWDTGELFF. The chain joins TRBV7-6 to TRBJ2-2; no firm D call. CDR3 length: 14 amino acids. V was trimmed by 5 bases and J by 3 bases, leaving 10 bases between them. Germline CDR1 reads SGHVS; CDR2 reads FNYEAQ.

The genes are TRBV11-2 and TRBJ1-6, with 7 bases that match TRBD1. Germline CDR1 SGHAT, CDR2 FQNNGV. The CDR3 is made up of 15 amino acids. With V trimmed by 2 bases and J by 8 bases, 6 bases remained unmatched. The CDR3 DNA reads TGTGCCAGCAGCTTACTTGGGACAGAATATTCACCCCTCCACTTT. Protein sequence: CASSLLGTEYSPLHF. The whole variable domain, filled in from reference TRBV11-2 and TRBJ1-6, reads EAGVAQSPRYKIIEKRQSVAFWCNPISGHATLYWYQQILGQGPKLLIQFQNNGVVDDSQLPKDRFSAERLKGVDSTLKIQPAKLEDSAVYLCASSLLGTEYSPLHFGNGTRLTVT.

The chain couples TRBV12-3 or TRBV12-4 to TRBJ1-5; TRBD1 aligns across 7 bases. This CDR3 has 14 amino acids. Unmatched junction bases numbered 5, after V lost 7 bases and J lost 2 bases. CDR3 sequence (DNA): TGTGCCAGCACTGGACAGGACGGCAATCAGCCCCAGCATTTT. Its translation is CASTGQDGNQPQHF.

A word on this clonotype: This may come from a read error, since a much larger clone is one base off. This rearrangement joins TRBV19 to TRBJ1-4, with 7 bases identical to TRBD1. The CDR3 totals 15 residues. Germline CDR1 and CDR2: LNHDA and SQIVND (reference sequence). CDR3 protein: CASSAGQETDEKLFF. CDR3 in DNA: TGTGCCAGTAGTGCCGGACAGGAAACTGATGAAAAACTGTTTTTT.

The gene calls are TRBV10-3 and TRBJ2-5, with 15 nucleotides matching TRBD2. The CDR3 consists of 15 residues. CDR1 and CDR2 (germline): ENHRY, SYGVKD. The J segment lost 5 bases and the V segment lost 10 bases, leaving 8 bases of the junction unmatched. CDR3 residues: CATGGTSGGHETQYF. The CDR3, as DNA: TGTGCCACCGGAGGGACTAGCGGGGGGCATGAGACCCAGTACTTC.

The chain carries TRBV6-5 and TRBJ1-5; D gene ambiguous. The CDR3 length is 15 residues. Trimming took 4 bases from V and 0 from J, leaving 10 bases between them. CDR1 is MNHEY and CDR2 is SVGAGI in the germline V gene. The CDR3 is CASSLWADSNQPQHF. DNA of the CDR3: TGTGCCAGCAGTTTATGGGCGGATAGCAATCAGCCCCAGCATTTT.

The chain combines TRBV7-2 with TRBJ1-2; no reliable D call. The CDR3 is 13 residues long. Germline V gives CDR1 SGHTA, CDR2 FQGNSA. Between the trimmed V and J ends, which lost 1 base and 5 bases, there was a span of 8 bases. CDR3 bases: TGTGCCAGCAGCTTAGTAGACCTTTATGGCTACACCTTC. Encoded protein: CASSLVDLYGYTF.

With respect to this clonotype: This may be a read error, as it is one base from a much larger clone. The chain combines TRBV12-3 or TRBV12-4 with TRBJ1-1, with 7 bases matching TRBD1. V trimming: 11 bases; J trimming: 0 bases; junction bases outside the gene matches: 9. The CDR3 contains 14 residues. The CDR3 DNA is TGTGCCGGCAACGTCGGACAGGTGAACACTGAAGCTTTCTTT. Translation: CAGNVGQVNTEAFF.

The chain couples TRBV6-5 to TRBJ2-2; the D call may be TRBD1 or TRBD2 (5 bases each). Germline CDR1 reads MNHEY; CDR2 reads SVGAGI. Deletions cut 0 bases from V and 0 bases from J, with 8 bases between. This CDR3 contains 16 residues. CDR3 sequence reads: CASSYSGATNTGELFF. CDR3 coding DNA: TGTGCCAGCAGTTACTCCGGGGCGACGAACACCGGGGAGCTGTTTTTT.

This clonotype was found many times. V gene TRBV10-3 combines with J gene TRBJ2-7; TRBD1 aligns across 8 bases. The CDR3 covers 15 residues. Per germline, CDR1 ENHRY and CDR2 SYGVKD. The V segment lost 2 bases and the J segment 3 bases; nucleotides outside the gene matches: 6. CDR3 amino acids: CAISETIDRGYEQYF. DNA for the CDR3: TGTGCCATCAGTGAGACCATCGACAGGGGCTACGAGCAGTACTTC.

The J gene is TRBJ2-6, the V gene TRBV7-9; D not resolved. V lost 5 bases and J lost 0, with 8 bases in between. The germline V gene encodes CDR1 SEHNR and CDR2 FQNEAQ (reference sequence). This CDR3 comprises 15 residues. The CDR3 DNA sequence: TGTGCCAGCAGCCCAGACCTCTCTGGGGCCAACGTCCTGACTTTC. As protein: CASSPDLSGANVLTF.

This rearrangement joins TRBV19 to TRBJ1-5; D is undetermined. The CDR3 is 14 amino acids. Germline CDR1 LNHDA, CDR2 SQIVND (reference sequence). V dropped 3 bases and J dropped 7 bases, with 13 bases sitting between them. CDR3 loop: CASSIYPGNQPQHF. The CDR3 DNA reads as TGTGCCAGTAGTATTTATCCGGGGAACCAGCCCCAGCATTTT.

This chain connects TRBV9 to TRBJ2-7, with unresolved D. V dropped 4 bases and J dropped 3 bases, with 20 bases sitting between them. Germline V gene data show CDR1 as SGDLS and CDR2 as YYNGEE. This CDR3 has 16 amino acids. The CDR3 loop reads CASSPHKVSAYYEQYF. CDR3 DNA: TGTGCCAGCAGCCCCCATAAAGTCTCGGCCTACTACGAGCAGTACTTC.

The V call is TRBV29-1, the J call TRBJ1-1; perhaps TRBD1 as D (5 bases). The CDR3 runs 11 residues. CDR1 SQVTM and CDR2 ANQGSEA come from the germline V gene. The CDR3 sequence is CSQSGHSEAFF. The CDR3 DNA sequence: TGCAGTCAATCCGGACACAGCGAAGCTTTCTTT. The variable domain in full, with the rest retrieved from reference TRBV29-1 and TRBJ1-1, is SAVISQKPSRDICQRGTSLTIQCQVDSQVTMMFWYRQQPGQSLTLIATANQGSEATYESGFVIDKFPISRPNLTFSTLTVSNMSPEDSSIYLCSQSGHSEAFFGQGTRLTVV.

This clonotype was counted a few times. The chain recombines TRBV4-3 with TRBJ2-7, with 8 bases fitting TRBD2. There are 16 residues in the CDR3. Germline V gene data show CDR1 as LGHNA and CDR2 as YSLEER. The junction had 6 bases not matched to a gene; V was cut back by 0 bases and J by 2 bases. Here the CDR3 DNA reads TGCGCCAGCAGCCAAGATCAGGCGGGAGGCACCTACGAGCAGTACTTC. Amino acids: CASSQDQAGGTYEQYF.

J is TRBJ2-5 and V is TRBV6-4; no clear D gene. The V gene's germline CDR1 is MRHNA and CDR2 SNTAGT. V was pared by 7 bases and J by 7 bases, with 16 bases between. The CDR3 extends over 13 amino acids. The CDR3 DNA follows: TGTGCCAGCATGGGGTCTGGTTATGGGACCCAGTACTTC. This translates into CASMGSGYGTQYF.

This clonotype has only a few counts. The V gene is TRBV10-3, the J gene TRBJ2-5; TRBD1 might be the D (5 bases). Germline V gene lookup returns CDR1 ENHRY and CDR2 SYGVKD. CDR3 length equals 15 residues. The germline V and J ends were trimmed by 10 bases and 5 bases, with 23 bases remaining between them. The DNA for the CDR3 is TGTGCCACCGCGGAGACTGACAGCGACGGGGAGACCCAGTACTTC. The encoded protein is CATAETDSDGETQYF.